This TCR beta chain comes out of a study of T-cell reconstitution after alpha-beta-depleted transplantation in children. This clonotype was counted at least ten times. V was pared by 0 bases and J by 4 bases, with 18 bases between. The CDR3 runs to 17 residues. The germline V gene has CDR1 SGHRS and CDR2 YFSETQ. Preparation of the TCRbeta library used unique molecular identifiers. TCRdb itself ran the PCR reads through MiXCR, one entry per CDR3 protein. The data show almost 500,000 distinct CDR3 sequences, approximately 12% seen once. This sequence originates from a human donor who donated a stem cell graft to a child with combined immunodeficiency. This chain connects TRBV5-1 to TRBJ2-3; D might be TRBD1 or TRBD2, each matching 5 bases. This specimen was PBMCs from the stem cell graft donor, taken from the stem cell graft. The CDR3, as DNA: TGCGCCAGCAGCTTGGAAGGGGACGGAAGCGCCGCAGATACGCAGTATTTT. This sequence encodes CASSLEGDGSAADTQYF.